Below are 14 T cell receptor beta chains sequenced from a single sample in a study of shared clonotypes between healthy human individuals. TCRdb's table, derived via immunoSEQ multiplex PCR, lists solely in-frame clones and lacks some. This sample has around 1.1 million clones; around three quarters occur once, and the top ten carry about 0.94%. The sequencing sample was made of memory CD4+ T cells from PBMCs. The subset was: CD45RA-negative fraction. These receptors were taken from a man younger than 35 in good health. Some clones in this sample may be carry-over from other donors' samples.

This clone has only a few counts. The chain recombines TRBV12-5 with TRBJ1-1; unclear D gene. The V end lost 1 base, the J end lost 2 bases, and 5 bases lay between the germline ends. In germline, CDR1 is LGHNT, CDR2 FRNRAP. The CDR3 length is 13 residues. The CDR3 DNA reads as TGTGCTAGTGGTTTGGAGGCCAACACTGAAGCTTTCTTT. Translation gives CASGLEANTEAFF.

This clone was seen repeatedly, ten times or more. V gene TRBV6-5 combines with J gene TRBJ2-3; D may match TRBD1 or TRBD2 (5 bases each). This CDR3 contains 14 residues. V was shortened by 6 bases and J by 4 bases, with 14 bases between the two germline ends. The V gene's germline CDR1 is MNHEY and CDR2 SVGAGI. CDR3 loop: CASRLGRLADTQYF. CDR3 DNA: TGTGCCAGCAGATTGGGACGCCTTGCAGATACGCAGTATTTT.

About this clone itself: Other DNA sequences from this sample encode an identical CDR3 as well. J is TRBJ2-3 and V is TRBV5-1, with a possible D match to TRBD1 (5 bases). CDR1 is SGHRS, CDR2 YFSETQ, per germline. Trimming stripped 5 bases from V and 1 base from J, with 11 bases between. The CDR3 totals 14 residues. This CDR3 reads CASSQGAGTDTQYF. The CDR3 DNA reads TGCGCCAGCAGTCAGGGTGCGGGCACAGATACGCAGTATTTT.

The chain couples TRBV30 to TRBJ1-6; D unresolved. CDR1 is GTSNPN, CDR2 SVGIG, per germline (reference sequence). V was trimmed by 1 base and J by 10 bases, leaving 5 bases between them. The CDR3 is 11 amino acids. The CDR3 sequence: CAWSGGSPLHF. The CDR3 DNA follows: TGTGCCTGGAGTGGGGGATCACCCCTCCACTTT.

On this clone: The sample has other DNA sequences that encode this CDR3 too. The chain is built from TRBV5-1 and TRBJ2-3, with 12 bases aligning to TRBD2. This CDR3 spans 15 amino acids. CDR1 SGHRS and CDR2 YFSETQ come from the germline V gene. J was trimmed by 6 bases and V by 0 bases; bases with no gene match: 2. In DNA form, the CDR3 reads TGCGCCAGCAGCTTGGTGCTAGCGGGAGGGGATACGCAGTATTTT. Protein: CASSLVLAGGDTQYF.

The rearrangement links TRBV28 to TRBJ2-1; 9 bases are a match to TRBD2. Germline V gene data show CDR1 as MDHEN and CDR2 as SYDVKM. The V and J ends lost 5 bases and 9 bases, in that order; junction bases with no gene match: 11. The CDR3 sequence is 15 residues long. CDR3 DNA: TGTGCCAGCAGTCTGGTAGCGGGAGTATCGCGTGAGCAGTTCTTC. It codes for CASSLVAGVSREQFF.

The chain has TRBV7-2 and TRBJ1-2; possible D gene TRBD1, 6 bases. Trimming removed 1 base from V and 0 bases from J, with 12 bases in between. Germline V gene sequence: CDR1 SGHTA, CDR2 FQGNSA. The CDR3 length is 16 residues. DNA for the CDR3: TGTGCCAGCAGCTTAGGGGGGGCGGCAGCTAACTATGGCTACACCTTC. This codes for CASSLGGAAANYGYTF.

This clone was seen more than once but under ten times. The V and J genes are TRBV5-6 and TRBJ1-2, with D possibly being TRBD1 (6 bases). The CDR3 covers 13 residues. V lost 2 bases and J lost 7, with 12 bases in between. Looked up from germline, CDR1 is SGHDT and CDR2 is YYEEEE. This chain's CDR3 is CASSLRDIRGYTF. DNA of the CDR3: TGTGCCAGCAGCTTAAGGGACATTCGTGGCTACACCTTC.

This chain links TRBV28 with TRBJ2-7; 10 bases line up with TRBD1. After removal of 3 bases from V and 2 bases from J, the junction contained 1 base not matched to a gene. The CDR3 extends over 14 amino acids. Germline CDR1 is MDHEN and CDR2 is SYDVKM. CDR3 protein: CASSFGTGAYEQYF. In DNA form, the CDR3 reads TGTGCCAGCAGTTTCGGGACAGGGGCCTACGAGCAGTACTTC. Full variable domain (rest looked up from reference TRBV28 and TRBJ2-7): DVKVTQSSRYLVKRTGEKVFLECVQDMDHENMFWYRQDPGLGLRLIYFSYDVKMKEKGDIPEGYSVSREKKERFSLILESASTNQTSMYLCASSFGTGAYEQYFGPGTRLTVT.

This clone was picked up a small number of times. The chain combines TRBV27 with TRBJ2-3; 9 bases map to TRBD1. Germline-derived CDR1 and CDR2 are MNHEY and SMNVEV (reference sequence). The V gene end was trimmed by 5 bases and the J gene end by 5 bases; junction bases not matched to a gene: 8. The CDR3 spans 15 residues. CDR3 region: CASSLSTGGGDTQYF. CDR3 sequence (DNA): TGTGCCAGCAGTCTGTCGACAGGGGGGGGAGATACGCAGTATTTT.

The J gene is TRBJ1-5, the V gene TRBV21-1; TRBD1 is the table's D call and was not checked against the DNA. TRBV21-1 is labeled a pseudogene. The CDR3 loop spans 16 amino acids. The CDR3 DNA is TGTGCCAGCAGCAAACTAGGTTTTCAGGGGAGACAGCCCCAGCATTTT. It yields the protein CASSKLGFQGRQPQHF.

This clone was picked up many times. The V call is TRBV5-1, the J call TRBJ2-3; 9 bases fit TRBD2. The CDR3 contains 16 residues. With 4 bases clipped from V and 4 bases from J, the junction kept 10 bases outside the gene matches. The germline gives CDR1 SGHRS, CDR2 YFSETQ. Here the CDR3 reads CASSIVGGRASDTQYF. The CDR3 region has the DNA TGCGCCAGCAGCATCGTGGGCGGGAGGGCCTCAGATACGCAGTATTTT.

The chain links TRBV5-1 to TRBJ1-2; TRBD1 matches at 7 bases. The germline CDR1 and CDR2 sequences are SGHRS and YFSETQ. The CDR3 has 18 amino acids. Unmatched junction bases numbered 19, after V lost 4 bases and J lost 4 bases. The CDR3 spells CASSPVAGGDPRVYGYTF. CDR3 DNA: TGCGCCAGCAGCCCGGTGGCAGGGGGGGACCCGAGAGTCTATGGCTACACCTTC.

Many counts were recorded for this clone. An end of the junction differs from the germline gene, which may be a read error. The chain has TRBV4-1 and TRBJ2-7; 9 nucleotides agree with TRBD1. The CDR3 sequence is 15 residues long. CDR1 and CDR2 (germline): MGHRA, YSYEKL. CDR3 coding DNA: TGCGCCAGCAGCCGGTTAGGGGACAGGGCCTATGAGCAGTACTTC. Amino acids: CASSRLGDRAYEQYF.